Included here is one T cell receptor (beta chain) sequence, with context. The antigen remains undetermined. This specimen comes from a study of T cells in tuberculosis. Whole-study findings and limits: Shorter CDR3-alpha in active tuberculosis partly drove smaller distances. Cases with active tuberculosis were adults, while controls were adolescents.

This table comes from immunoSEQ multiplex PCR, and its TCRdb copy is limited to in-frame clones, with some not included. Of about 22,000 clones listed, approximately 97% are singletons. Germline-derived CDR1 and CDR2 are SGHAT and FQNNGV. The CDR3 totals 19 residues. Trimming removed 6 bases from V and 4 bases from J; junction bases left unmatched: 21. The clonotype originates from a donor aged 10-35 years with latent tuberculosis or without tuberculosis infection. The chain is built from TRBV11-2 and TRBJ2-1; 7 nucleotides align to TRBD2. Source material: PBMCs. CDR3 DNA: TGTGCCAGCAGACACACCTTCACGGGAGCGGGACCCCCTTACAATGAGCAGTTCTTC. This translates into CASRHTFTGAGPPYNEQFF.